These 24 T cell receptor beta chains were all obtained from the same sample, sequenced in a study of blood T cell repertoires in COVID-19. The table came from immunoSEQ multiplex PCR; TCRdb's copy has only in-frame clones and leaves some out. The sample has 50,000 to 70,000 clones, around 90% seen once. Sequencing was performed on peripheral blood. The receptors derive from a human donor with active COVID-19. The donor label of this sample is uncertain.

CDR3 in amino acids: CASSLLRDRDQPQHF. The CDR3 region has the DNA TGCGCCAGCAGCCTCCTTCGGGACAGGGATCAGCCCCAGCATTTT. The genes are TRBV4-1 and TRBJ1-5, with 9 bases lining up with TRBD1. The germline V gene encodes CDR1 MGHRA and CDR2 YSYEKL. V lost 4 bases to trimming and J lost 5 bases; unmatched junction nucleotides: 6. The CDR3 covers 15 residues.

The chain combines TRBV7-3 with TRBJ2-5; TRBD1 matches at 11 bases. The CDR3 has 16 residues. Per germline, CDR1 SGHTA and CDR2 FQGTGA. V lost 4 bases and J lost 4; bases outside the gene matches: 8. The DNA for the CDR3 is TGTGCCAGCAGCTACCCGGACAGGGGGCTGGGAGAGACCCAGTACTTC. It is translated as CASSYPDRGLGETQYF.

The CDR3 bases are TGCGCCAGCACTGGACAGGGGGCAGGGGAGACCCAGTACTTC. Its protein product is CASTGQGAGETQYF. The J gene is TRBJ2-5, the V gene TRBV5-1; TRBD1 matches 11 bases. This CDR3 spans 14 amino acids. Germline assignment: CDR1 SGHRS and CDR2 YFSETQ. With 6 bases clipped from V and 5 bases from J, the junction kept 6 bases outside the gene matches.

This clone was observed a few times. The gene calls are TRBV5-7 and TRBJ2-7; 11 bases are a match to TRBD2. TRBV5-7 is an ORF; its function is uncertain. V gave up 2 bases and J gave up 6 bases; unmatched junction bases: 7. The CDR3 spans 15 residues. CDR3 region: CASSFLAGGACEQYF. The CDR3 DNA reads as TGTGCCAGCAGCTTCTTAGCGGGAGGGGCATGCGAGCAGTACTTC.

CDR3 protein: CASSIGLAGGETQYF. The CDR3 nucleotides read TGCGCCAGCAGCATCGGACTAGCGGGGGGGGAGACCCAGTACTTC. This chain connects TRBV5-1 to TRBJ2-5; 15 nucleotides match TRBD2. The CDR3 is 15 residues long. Germline CDR1 SGHRS, CDR2 YFSETQ. Trimming removed 4 bases from V and 5 bases from J; junction bases left unmatched: 3.

This clone is classed as medium-sized. This chain uses TRBV7-6 with TRBJ2-7; 7 nucleotides line up with TRBD2. The V gene's germline CDR1 is SGHVS and CDR2 FNYEAQ. The V gene end was trimmed by 3 bases and the J gene end by 5 bases; junction bases not matched to a gene: 7. There are 14 residues in the CDR3. CDR3 protein: CASSFPSGGHEQYF. Written as DNA, the CDR3 is TGTGCCAGCAGCTTCCCTAGCGGAGGCCACGAGCAGTACTTC. Complete variable domain (other parts from reference TRBV7-6 and TRBJ2-7): GAGVSQSPRYKVTKRGQDVALRCDPISGHVSLYWYRQALGQGPEFLTYFNYEAQQDKSGLPNDRFSAERPEGSISTLTIQRTEQRDSAMYRCASSFPSGGHEQYFGPGTRLTVT.

The rearrangement uses TRBV5-4 and TRBJ2-5; 8 nucleotides line up with TRBD1. Germline V gene sequence: CDR1 SGHNT, CDR2 YYREEE (reference sequence). The CDR3 is 15 residues long. V trimming: 6 bases; J trimming: 5 bases; junction bases outside the gene matches: 12. CDR3 in DNA: TGTGCCAGCACCTATCCTCGGACAGGGAGGGAGACCCAGTACTTC. It yields the protein CASTYPRTGRETQYF.

The chain couples TRBV2 to TRBJ1-1; D possibly corresponds to TRBD1 (6 bases). The germline CDR1 and CDR2 sequences are SNHLY and FYNNEI. The CDR3 has 15 amino acids. V was clipped by 2 bases and J by 1 base, with 11 bases between them. This CDR3 reads CASSERSRGNTEAFF. In DNA form, the CDR3 reads TGTGCCAGCAGTGAACGCTCCAGGGGGAACACTGAAGCTTTCTTT.

In its sample, this clone was seen many times. The CDR3 DNA is TGCAGCGTTGAAGACCTCCGCGTGGGGGACAGGAACACCGGGGAGCTGTTTTTT. Amino acids: CSVEDLRVGDRNTGELFF. V and J are TRBV29-1 and TRBJ2-2; 7 positions agree with TRBD1. Per germline, CDR1 SQVTM and CDR2 ANQGSEA. J lost 1 base, V lost 0 bases, and 11 bases had no gene match. The CDR3 loop spans 18 amino acids.

The chain has TRBV7-2 and TRBJ1-1, with unresolved D. Germline CDR1 is SGHTA and CDR2 is FQGNSA. CDR3 length: 13 residues. Trimming shortened V by 4 bases and J by 4 bases, and 10 bases separated the two germline ends. The CDR3 region is CASSSSGSTEAFF. The CDR3 bases are TGTGCCAGCAGCTCCTCGGGGAGCACTGAAGCTTTCTTT.

This chain joins TRBV4-3 and TRBJ1-1; 7 bases align to TRBD1. Unmatched junction bases numbered 11, after V lost 0 bases and J lost 4 bases. This CDR3 spans 17 amino acids. Per germline, CDR1 LGHNA and CDR2 YSLEER. CDR3 DNA sequence: TGCGCCAGCAGCCAAGATCCCAGGGGGTCTTTCAGCACTGAAGCTTTCTTT. It translates to CASSQDPRGSFSTEAFF.

Written as DNA, the CDR3 is TGTGCCAGCTCACCGACAGGGGTTAAGGAGACCCAGTACTTC. It specifies CASSPTGVKETQYF. V gene TRBV18 combines with J gene TRBJ2-5; TRBD1 matches at 8 bases. The V segment lost 3 bases and the J segment 5 bases; nucleotides outside the gene matches: 5. There are 14 residues in the CDR3. The germline gives CDR1 KGHSH, CDR2 LQKENI.

The V call is TRBV13, the J call TRBJ2-1; 8 bases align to TRBD1. Germline trimming cut 5 bases from V and 4 bases from J; bases unmatched to any gene: 10. Per germline, CDR1 PRHDT and CDR2 FYEKMQ (reference sequence). The CDR3 loop spans 16 amino acids. The CDR3 protein is CASSTGQGRTYNEQFF. The CDR3 DNA reads TGTGCCAGCAGCACTGGACAGGGCCGGACGTACAATGAGCAGTTCTTC.

The CDR3 coding sequence is TGTGCCAGCAGCGCCCTGGGGACAGGGTGGAATTCACCCCTCCACTTT. Protein product: CASSALGTGWNSPLHF. The genes are TRBV9 and TRBJ1-6; 9 bases map to TRBD1. The CDR3 runs to 16 residues. Unmatched junction bases numbered 8, after V lost 3 bases and J lost 7 bases. Germline V CDR1 and CDR2: SGDLS, YYNGEE. Together with reference TRBV9 and TRBJ1-6, the CDR3 gives the full variable domain: DSGVTQTPKHLITATGQRVTLRCSPRSGDLSVYWYQQSLDQGLQFLIQYYNGEERAKGNILERFSAQQFPDLHSELNLSSLELGDSALYFCASSALGTGWNSPLHFGNGTRLTVT.

The V and J genes are TRBV11-3 and TRBJ1-2, with D perhaps matching TRBD1 (6 bases). The germline CDR1 and CDR2 sequences are SGHNT and YENEEA. This CDR3 spans 12 amino acids. The V end was cut by 8 bases, the J end by 3 bases, with 10 bases between. The CDR3 DNA is TGTGCCAGCGGTGCAGGGGACTATGGCTACACCTTC. Its protein is CASGAGDYGYTF.

This clone turned up a few times. The V gene is TRBV7-8, the J gene TRBJ1-5; 7 nucleotides agree with TRBD1. The germline gives CDR1 SGHVS, CDR2 FQNEAQ. The CDR3 is 14 amino acids. Trimming cost V 5 bases and J 5 bases; bases outside gene matches: 6. The CDR3 DNA reads TGTGCCAGCAGCCGTGGGACAGTCCATCAGCCCCAGCATTTT. Translating it yields CASSRGTVHQPQHF. The full variable domain, with the rest looked up from reference TRBV7-8 and TRBJ1-5, is GAGVSQSPRYKVAKRGQDVALRCDPISGHVSLFWYQQALGQGPEFLTYFQNEAQLDKSGLPSDRFFAERPEGSVSTLKIQRTQQEDSAVYLCASSRGTVHQPQHFGDGTRLSIL.

The rearrangement joins TRBV29-1 to TRBJ2-7; D gene ambiguous. This CDR3 is built from 13 residues. Trimming cost V 3 bases and J 3 bases, with 12 bases left between them. Germline CDR1 reads SQVTM; CDR2 reads ANQGSEA. The CDR3 loop is CSVDPGVGYEQYF. In nucleotides, the CDR3 is TGCAGCGTTGACCCGGGTGTGGGCTACGAGCAGTACTTC.

This clone has just one count. The chain is built from TRBV5-6 and TRBJ2-3; TRBD1 agrees at 9 bases. The CDR3 covers 15 residues. The J segment lost 3 bases and the V segment lost 2 bases, leaving 4 bases of the junction unmatched. Per germline, CDR1 SGHDT and CDR2 YYEEEE. CDR3 loop: CASSFGQGRTDTQYF. The CDR3 DNA sequence: TGTGCCAGCAGCTTTGGACAGGGGAGGACAGATACGCAGTATTTT.

The chain employs TRBV7-9 and TRBJ2-6; no definite D call. The germline V gene has CDR1 SEHNR and CDR2 FQNEAQ (reference sequence). The germline V and J ends were trimmed by 5 bases and 0 bases, with 8 bases remaining between them. The CDR3 length is 15 residues. CDR3 sequence reads: CASSPDYSGANVLTF. Here the CDR3 DNA reads TGTGCCAGCAGCCCAGATTACTCTGGGGCCAACGTCCTGACTTTC.

The gene calls are TRBV19 and TRBJ1-5; 8 bases line up with TRBD1. The CDR3 spans 17 residues. Germline V gene sequence: CDR1 LNHDA, CDR2 SQIVND (reference sequence). After removal of 7 bases from V and 0 bases from J, the junction contained 11 bases not matched to a gene. Written as DNA, the CDR3 is TGTGCCAGTAAACCGACAGGGGCGATTTATAGCAATCAGCCCCAGCATTTT. Amino acid sequence: CASKPTGAIYSNQPQHF.

This clone was observed once. V gene TRBV21-1 combines with J gene TRBJ1-2. TRBV21-1 is a listed pseudogene. The CDR3 spans 17 residues. CDR3 loop: CASSRWDRGGTRYGYTF. CDR3 coding DNA: TGTGCCAGCAGCAGGTGGGACCGGGGGGGTACTAGGTATGGCTACACCTTC.

This clone was seen only once. V gene TRBV6-5 combines with J gene TRBJ2-1, with D unclear. CDR1 MNHEY and CDR2 SVGAGI come from the germline V gene. This CDR3 has 11 amino acids. The ends were cut back, 8 bases at V and 9 bases at J, with 11 bases in the middle. The CDR3 sequence is CASSGRSEQFF. The CDR3 DNA follows: TGTGCCAGCTCAGGAAGAAGTGAGCAGTTCTTC.

J is TRBJ1-2 and V is TRBV6-5; no clear D. The CDR3 consists of 14 residues. V lost 6 bases to trimming and J lost 0 bases, with 11 bases between them. The germline V gene has CDR1 MNHEY and CDR2 SVGAGI. The CDR3 nucleotides are TGTGCCAGCAGCCCAACTCAGGCTAACTATGGCTACACCTTC. It codes for CASSPTQANYGYTF.

The CDR3 nucleotides read TGTGCCAGCAGTGTAACCCCGGGACAGGGGGCAGATACGCAGTATTTT. It yields the protein CASSVTPGQGADTQYF. V and J are TRBV6-4 and TRBJ2-3; 11 nucleotides agree with TRBD1. The CDR3 consists of 16 residues. The V gene end was trimmed by 4 bases and the J gene end by 4 bases; junction bases not matched to a gene: 7. The germline V gene has CDR1 MRHNA and CDR2 SNTAGT.